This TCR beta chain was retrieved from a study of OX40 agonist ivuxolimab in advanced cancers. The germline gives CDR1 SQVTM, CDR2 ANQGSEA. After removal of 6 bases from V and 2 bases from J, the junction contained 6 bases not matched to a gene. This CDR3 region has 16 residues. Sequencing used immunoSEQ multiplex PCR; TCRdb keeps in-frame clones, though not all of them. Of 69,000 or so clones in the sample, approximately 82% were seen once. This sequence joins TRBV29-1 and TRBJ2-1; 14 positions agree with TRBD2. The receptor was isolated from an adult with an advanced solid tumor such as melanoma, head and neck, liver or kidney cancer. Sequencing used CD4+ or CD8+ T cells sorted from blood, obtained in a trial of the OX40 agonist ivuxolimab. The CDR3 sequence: CSVDGLAGGTYNEQFF. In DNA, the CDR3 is TGCAGCGTAGACGGACTAGCGGGGGGCACCTACAATGAGCAGTTCTTC.